A selection of T cell receptor beta chains follows, all from one sample in a study of T cell responses to AZD1222 COVID-19 vaccine. Only in-frame clones appear in the TCRdb table, and some are missing; sequencing was by immunoSEQ multiplex PCR. The table includes 130,000 or so clones, 86% detected once. The material sequenced was peripheral blood, taken 28 days after the second AZD1222 dose. The receptors come from an adult who received the AZD1222 COVID-19 vaccine. The CDR3 runs from the conserved cysteine through the conserved F or W. The D gene is left open where the match is weak. Rows give clone size only sometimes, using once, few, many, or a class for an expanded clone.

CDR3nt	CDR3aa	len	j_gene	v_gene	d_gene	abundance
TGTGCCAGCAGCCCATTCCGTGTAGAGGAGCTGTTTTTT	CASSPFRVEELFF	13	TRBJ2-2	TRBV11-3	-	-
TGTGCCAGCAGCTTTCGTATCGGGGTGGCGGTAGAGACCCAGTACTTC	CASSFRIGVAVETQYF	16	TRBJ2-5	TRBV5-5	-	-
TGTGCCAGCAGCCAGATGGTAGCGGGGGGGCTCAATGAGCAGTTCTTC	CASSQMVAGGLNEQFF	16	TRBJ2-1	TRBV7-2	TRBD2	-
TGTGCCAGCAGCTTCCGGGACGGACTCTATGGCTACACCTTC	CASSFRDGLYGYTF	14	TRBJ1-2	TRBV14	-	-
TGTGCCAGCAGTCCCGTAGGTTTAGACAGGGGATATGGCTACACCTTC	CASSPVGLDRGYGYTF	16	TRBJ1-2	TRBV28	TRBD1	-
TGTGCCAGTACTAGGACTGGAGGCACTGAAGCTTTCTTT	CASTRTGGTEAFF	13	TRBJ1-1	TRBV19	-	-
TGTGCCAGCATAATGGCAGGGACCTCACCCCTCCACTTT	CASIMAGTSPLHF	13	TRBJ1-6	TRBV2	-	-
TGTGCCAGCAGTCCATCGACTGCAAACTATGGCTACACCTTC	CASSPSTANYGYTF	14	TRBJ1-2	TRBV28	-	-
TGTGCCAGCTCACCATTCATCCAGGCACAAACCACTGAAGCTTTCTTT	CASSPFIQAQTTEAFF	16	TRBJ1-1	TRBV18	-	-
TGTGCCTGGAGTTTCCCCGGGCCCCATTGGCCCCAGCATTTT	CAWSFPGPHWPQHF	14	TRBJ1-5	TRBV30	-	-
TGTGCCAGCAGTGAGCAGGGGGAGCCTCATCAGCCCCAGCATTTT	CASSEQGEPHQPQHF	15	TRBJ1-5	TRBV2	TRBD1	-
TGTGCCAGCAGTGAATTGGGACAGGGGGCAAATGAGCAGTTCTTC	CASSELGQGANEQFF	15	TRBJ2-1	TRBV25-1	TRBD1	once
TGTGCCAGCAGCTTGGCGGGGGGTCAGGCAGATACGCAGTATTTT	CASSLAGGQADTQYF	15	TRBJ2-3	TRBV5-4	TRBD2	-
TGTGCCAGCAGCTTAACTTCGGGGCCCTACAATGAGCAGTTCTTC	CASSLTSGPYNEQFF	15	TRBJ2-1	TRBV7-3	-	-
TGTGCCAGCAGCTTATCCGGGAGGAATTCACCCCTCCACTTT	CASSLSGRNSPLHF	14	TRBJ1-6	TRBV11-2	-	-